This T cell receptor beta chain was obtained from a study of molecular identifiers for immune sequencing clone quantification. General observations from the study: Detecting spiked Jurkat TCR RNA from one cell among about a million naive cells was reportedly possible.

This clonotype was detected only a few times. Its target is not known. TCRdb called the PCR reads again in MiXCR, with one record for every CDR3 protein. The sample holds about 320,000 distinct CDR3 sequences; roughly a fifth are singletons and the top ten take approximately 0.8%. This CDR3 contains 13 residues. Germline CDR1 SGHVS, CDR2 FNYEAQ. Trimming removed 5 bases from V and 10 bases from J, with 12 bases in between. The authors gated naive CD8 T cells as CD8+CD4-CCR7+CD45RA+ for sorting. The receptor was isolated from a human donor in good health. Some libraries in this study had Jurkat cell RNA spiked in. This chain connects TRBV7-6 to TRBJ1-6, with unresolved D. Sequences were obtained from naive CD8+ T cells from blood, with Jurkat cell RNA spiked in. Documented subset: FACS-sorted CD8+CD4-CCR7+CD45RA+ naive T cells. The CDR3 loop reads CASSGLIPSPLHF. CDR3 DNA sequence: TGTGCCAGCAGCGGATTAATCCCCTCACCCCTCCACTTT.